This T cell receptor (beta chain) is from a study of cytotoxic CD8 clonotypes in ibrutinib-treated CLL. For the study at large: The subjects consisted of 11 relapsed/refractory and 15 treatment-naive individuals, with some 18 IGHV unmutated.

The length of the CDR3 is 15 residues. From germline, CDR1 is KGHSH and CDR2 LQKENI. Trimming took off 3 bases at V and 0 bases at J, with 9 bases between the two ends. The protocol was immunoSEQ multiplex PCR, while the TCRdb copy is restricted to in-frame clones and leaves out a portion. The table records about 16,000 clones, 68% of them present only once. Here the sequenced sample was PBMCs, taken before ibrutinib treatment. The sequence was obtained from a human donor with chronic lymphocytic leukemia. The V gene is TRBV18, the J gene TRBJ1-3; D is perhaps TRBD1 (5 bases). The CDR3 region is CASSPTGGSGNTIYF. The CDR3 coding sequence is TGTGCCAGCTCACCGACCGGGGGCTCTGGAAACACCATATATTTT.